This T cell receptor (beta chain) is drawn from a study of T cells after yellow fever vaccination. TCRdb reprocessed the 5' RACE reads with MiXCR, giving one entry per CDR3 protein. Of a few hundred thousand distinct CDR3 sequences listed, 7.5% to 9.5% are singletons. This clonotype was recorded a few times. The sample here was CD4+ T cells sorted from PBMCs, taken 5 days after the yellow fever booster vaccination. The TCR sequence derives from a man aged 18 to 35 who received the YFV17D yellow fever vaccine.

Written as DNA, the CDR3 is TGTGCCAGCAGCTTAGGCGGGGGTTCCCACAATGAGCAGTTCTTC. It encodes CASSLGGGSHNEQFF. The chain employs TRBV11-2 and TRBJ2-1, with 7 bases aligning to TRBD2. J gave up 5 bases and V 1 base, and 5 bases lay outside the gene matches. Germline CDR1 is SGHAT and CDR2 is FQNNGV. The CDR3 has 15 residues.